Presented here are 18 T cell receptor beta chains from one specimen sequenced in a study of blood T cell repertoires in COVID-19. The protocol was immunoSEQ multiplex PCR, while the TCRdb copy is restricted to in-frame clones and leaves out a portion. The data hold roughly 67,000 clones, with approximately 87% observed a single time. Material for sequencing was peripheral blood. Receptors originate from a man over 45 with active COVID-19.

Concerning this clone: The sample holds other DNA sequences that translate to the same CDR3. The chain combines TRBV7-8 with TRBJ1-6; D gene unclear. Germline V gives CDR1 SGHVS, CDR2 FQNEAQ. Trimming left V 1 base short and J 7 bases short, with 11 bases between. The CDR3 runs to 15 residues. The CDR3 region has the DNA TGTGCCAGCAGCTTAGGAGTGGCGGCCAATTCACCCCTCCACTTT. Amino acid sequence: CASSLGVAANSPLHF.

The chain carries TRBV11-3 and TRBJ2-1, with TRBD2 matching 10 bases. Germline V gene data show CDR1 as SGHNT and CDR2 as YENEEA. V shed 5 bases and J 5 bases; nucleotides not matched to a gene: 9. The CDR3 is made up of 16 amino acids. In DNA, the CDR3 is TGTGCCAGCAGCCCCCTCGAGCGGGGGGGGAACAATGAGCAGTTCTTC. Amino acid sequence: CASSPLERGGNNEQFF.

In DNA, the CDR3 is TGTGCCAGCAGCTTAGCCCTCAGGTGGTCTGAAGCTTTCTTT. The encoded protein is CASSLALRWSEAFF. The rearrangement joins TRBV7-9 to TRBJ1-1, with D unclear. The germline V gene encodes CDR1 SEHNR and CDR2 FQNEAQ (reference sequence). Trimming took 0 bases from V and 6 from J, leaving 11 bases between them. The CDR3 runs to 14 residues.

The chain recombines TRBV9 with TRBJ2-6; TRBD2 matches 11 bases. J gave up 2 bases and V 0 bases, and 4 bases lay outside the gene matches. The CDR3 runs to 18 residues. Germline loops: CDR1 SGDLS, CDR2 YYNGEE. The CDR3 nucleotides are TGTGCCAGCAGCGTAGGGATAGCGGGAGGGCCTGGGGCCAACGTCCTGACTTTC. Amino acids: CASSVGIAGGPGANVLTF.

The chain joins TRBV4-2 to TRBJ2-2, with D possibly TRBD2 on 6 matching bases. The V end was cut by 0 bases, the J end by 1 base, with 12 bases between. This CDR3 is built from 17 residues. Germline loops: CDR1 LGHNA, CDR2 YNFKEQ. DNA of the CDR3: TGTGCCAGCAGCCAAGACTTACCCGGGAGGAACACCGGGGAGCTGTTTTTT. Translated: CASSQDLPGRNTGELFF.

This clone was seen only once. This chain joins TRBV28 and TRBJ2-6; 7 nucleotides line up with TRBD1. Germline V gene data show CDR1 as MDHEN and CDR2 as SYDVKM. The CDR3 is made up of 17 amino acids. Losses at the gene ends were 6 bases for V and 0 bases for J; bases not matched to a gene: 8. CDR3 bases: TGTGCCAGCAGCCCTAGGGACAGAGGCTCTGGGGCCAACGTCCTGACTTTC. This translates into CASSPRDRGSGANVLTF.

A few counts support this clone. This chain links TRBV7-3 with TRBJ2-7; TRBD1 is a possible D gene (6 bases). V dropped 2 bases and J dropped 2 bases, with 13 bases sitting between them. This CDR3 is 15 amino acids long. Per the germline V gene, CDR1 is SGHTA and CDR2 is FQGTGA. CDR3 nucleotide sequence: TGTGCCAGCAGCTTATATGTGACAGGTACCTACGAGCAGTACTTC. Translating it yields CASSLYVTGTYEQYF.

This clone is a singleton in its sample. V and J are TRBV7-2 and TRBJ2-1; 12 bases match TRBD2. J gave up 9 bases and V 1 base, and 7 bases lay outside the gene matches. The CDR3 runs to 16 residues. Germline V CDR1 and CDR2: SGHTA, FQGNSA. The CDR3 region is CASSLGPTSGSVEQFF. Written as DNA, the CDR3 is TGTGCCAGCAGCTTAGGGCCGACTAGCGGGAGTGTTGAGCAGTTCTTC.

The CDR3 nucleotides are TGTGCCAGCAGGAAGCGGGGGGGCAACCTCACGGACAATGAGCAGTTCTTC. It translates to CASRKRGGNLTDNEQFF. The V gene is TRBV2, the J gene TRBJ2-1, with 10 bases fitting TRBD2. CDR1 is SNHLY, CDR2 FYNNEI, per germline. The CDR3 is made up of 17 amino acids. The junction had 13 bases not matched to a gene; V was cut back by 6 bases and J by 5 bases.

This clone was seen once. The V and J genes are TRBV9 and TRBJ1-6, with D perhaps matching TRBD1 (6 bases). Germline V gene lookup returns CDR1 SGDLS and CDR2 YYNGEE. Trimming removed 7 bases at V and 10 bases at J, with 18 bases between. This CDR3 contains 14 residues. The CDR3 spells CASARQEVMSPLHF. CDR3 DNA sequence: TGTGCCAGCGCGAGACAGGAGGTGATGTCACCCCTCCACTTT.

The genes are TRBV4-1 and TRBJ2-5, with TRBD1 matching 7 bases. CDR3 length: 17 amino acids. The junction had 13 bases not matched to a gene; V was cut back by 0 bases and J by 6 bases. Germline values: CDR1 MGHRA, CDR2 YSYEKL. CDR3 loop: CASSQEGTGVIRQTQYF. DNA for the CDR3: TGCGCCAGCAGCCAAGAAGGAACAGGGGTGATTAGACAGACCCAGTACTTC.

CDR3 region: CASSRSGGGPTQYF. CDR3 in DNA: TGCGCCAGCAGCCGCAGTGGGGGCGGTCCTACGCAGTATTTT. The V call is TRBV4-3, the J call TRBJ2-3; a possible D gene is TRBD1 (6 bases). The CDR3 contains 14 residues. Germline V CDR1 and CDR2: LGHNA, YSLEER. The V gene lost 4 bases and the J gene lost 8 bases, with 16 bases spanning the gap.

The chain joins TRBV5-6 to TRBJ1-5; TRBD1 agrees at 7 bases. V shed 1 base, J shed 0 bases, and the junction held 4 bases outside the gene matches. Germline loops: CDR1 SGHDT, CDR2 YYEEEE. The CDR3 has 16 residues. The CDR3 sequence is CASSLSQGNSNQPQHF. The CDR3 bases are TGTGCCAGCAGCTTGTCACAGGGGAATAGCAATCAGCCCCAGCATTTT.

This rearrangement joins TRBV5-1 to TRBJ2-2; perhaps TRBD1 as D (6 bases). This CDR3 has 15 residues. With 4 bases removed from V and 3 bases from J, the gap between germline ends came to 13 bases. Per germline, CDR1 SGHRS and CDR2 YFSETQ. The CDR3 coding sequence is TGCGCCAGCAGCAAACAGGGTTCGGACACCGGGGAGCTGTTTTTT. It specifies CASSKQGSDTGELFF.

The rearrangement joins TRBV6-5 to TRBJ2-1; 7 bases align to TRBD2. CDR3 length: 13 amino acids. Germline V lookup: CDR1 MNHEY, CDR2 SVGAGI. J lost 5 bases, V lost 8 bases, and 6 bases had no gene match. CDR3 loop: CASGAGVDNEQFF. For the CDR3, the DNA is TGTGCCAGCGGCGCGGGAGTGGACAATGAGCAGTTCTTC.

The genes are TRBV11-3 and TRBJ1-6, with D perhaps TRBD1 (5 bases). The CDR3 is made up of 13 amino acids. V lost 5 bases, J lost 7 bases, and 9 bases lay in between. Germline CDR1 reads SGHNT; CDR2 reads YENEEA. For the CDR3, the DNA is TGTGCCAGCAGCCCGAGACAGAATTCACCCCTCCACTTT. Protein: CASSPRQNSPLHF.

This chain uses TRBV7-3 with TRBJ1-2; D might be TRBD1 (6 bases). The CDR3 contains 12 residues. In germline, CDR1 is SGHTA, CDR2 FQGTGA. V was shortened by 4 bases and J by 4 bases, with 7 bases between the two germline ends. For the CDR3, the DNA is TGTGCCAGCAGCTCGACAGGCTATGGCTACACCTTC. Protein sequence: CASSSTGYGYTF.

V usage is TRBV5-6 and J usage is TRBJ2-3; D possibly corresponds to TRBD1 (5 bases). The V end lost 1 base, the J end lost 1 base, and 13 bases lay between the germline ends. The CDR3 totals 16 residues. Per germline, CDR1 SGHDT and CDR2 YYEEEE. The DNA for the CDR3 is TGTGCCAGCAGCTTGCCCTTCGACAGCCGCACAGATACGCAGTATTTT. Translating gives CASSLPFDSRTDTQYF. The full variable domain, its missing parts supplied by reference TRBV5-6 and TRBJ2-3, is DAGVTQSPTHLIKTRGQQVTLRCSPKSGHDTVSWYQQALGQGPQFIFQYYEEEERQRGNFPDRFSGHQFPNYSSELNVNALLLGDSALYLCASSLPFDSRTDTQYFGPGTRLTVL.